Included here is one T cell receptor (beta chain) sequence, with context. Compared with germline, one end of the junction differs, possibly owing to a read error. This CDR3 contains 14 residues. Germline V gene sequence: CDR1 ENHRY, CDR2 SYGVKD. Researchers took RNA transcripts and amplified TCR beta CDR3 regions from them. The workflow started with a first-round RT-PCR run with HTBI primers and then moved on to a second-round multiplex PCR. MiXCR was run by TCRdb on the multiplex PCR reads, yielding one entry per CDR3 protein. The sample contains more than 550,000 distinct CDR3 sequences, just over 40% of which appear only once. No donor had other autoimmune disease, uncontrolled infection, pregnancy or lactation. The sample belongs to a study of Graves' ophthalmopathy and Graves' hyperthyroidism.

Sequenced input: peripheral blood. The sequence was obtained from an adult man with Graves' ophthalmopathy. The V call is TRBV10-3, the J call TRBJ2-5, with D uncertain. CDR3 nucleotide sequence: TGTGCCACCAGTTTCCCGACCACCGGGGAGACCCAGTACTTC. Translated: CATSFPTTGETQYF.